The clone carrying this T cell receptor beta chain was recorded a few times. Its antigen is not known. The data stem from a study of CD8 T cells in ankylosing spondylitis. The authors made TCR beta libraries by quantitative 5'-RACE with molecular barcodes. TCRdb used MiXCR to reprocess the 5' RACE reads, holding one entry per CDR3 protein. The sample lists 200,000 to 300,000 distinct CDR3 sequences; roughly 8.6% were seen once. Trimming shortened V by 5 bases and J by 2 bases, and 12 bases separated the two germline ends. Germline V gene data show CDR1 as SGHTA and CDR2 as FQGTGA. The CDR3 is 15 residues long. Notes on the study in general: In ankylosing spondylitis patients, matched synovial fluid reportedly showed significant enrichment of disease-linked clones. Disease-linked clones displayed a CD8+ phenotype and appeared relatively rarely in peripheral blood. Several highly homologous variants made up a TCR beta motif that seemed to typify ankylosing spondylitis blood.

This chain links TRBV7-3 with TRBJ2-2; D is possibly TRBD1 (6 bases). The sample taken for sequencing was blood, either unsorted or a sorted T cell fraction (not recorded which). This clonotype was sampled from a male donor with ankylosing spondylitis or in good health (not recorded which). The CDR3 DNA reads TGTGCCAGCAGCCCAGGGGTAGCCAACACCGGGGAGCTGTTTTTT. Its translation: CASSPGVANTGELFF.